These T cell receptor beta chains were read from a single sample in a study of cytomegalovirus exposure and HLA in healthy donors. Generated by immunoSEQ multiplex PCR, the TCRdb table keeps only in-frame clones and is missing some. The repertoire holds roughly 90,000 clones, 65% to 85% seen once, with under 2.5% in the top ten. The sequencing input was PBMCs. The receptors were sampled from a man between 18 and 35 years old in good health and CMV-seronegative. Each CDR3 is given with its conserved first and last residue. The D gene is left open where the match is weak. Clone size, where shown, is once, few, many, or a class for clones that have expanded.

>NA|TRBV30|TRBD1|TRBJ2-5
CARTGVGVRETQYF
TGTGCCAGAACAGGGGTAGGGGTCCGGGAGACCCAGTACTTC
>NA|TRBV18|NA|TRBJ2-5
CASSPTATGRLETQYF
TGTGCCAGCTCACCAACGGCGACAGGGAGGTTGGAGACCCAGTACTTC
>NA|TRBV30|TRBD2|TRBJ2-4
CAWGSASGAKNIQYF
TGTGCCTGGGGGTCGGCTAGCGGGGCCAAAAACATTCAGTACTTC
>NA|TRBV9|TRBD1|TRBJ2-7
CASSPRQGHEQYF
TGTGCCAGCAGCCCCCGACAGGGCCACGAGCAGTACTTC
>NA|TRBV5-6|NA|TRBJ2-2
CASSLPTGELFF
TGTGCCAGCAGCCTACCAACCGGGGAGCTGTTTTTT
>NA|TRBV2|NA|TRBJ1-2
CASNQEQLYGYTF
TGTGCCAGTAATCAGGAACAGCTCTATGGCTACACCTTC
>NA|TRBV18|TRBD1|TRBJ1-6
CASSPPGQGDSPLHF
TGTGCCAGCTCACCGCCGGGACAGGGAGATTCACCCCTCCACTTT
>NA|TRBV12-5|TRBD1|TRBJ1-4
CASGLPTGGTNEKLFF
TGTGCTAGTGGTTTGCCTACAGGGGGAACTAATGAAAAACTGTTTTTT
>NA|TRBV6-1|TRBD1|TRBJ1-1
CASSPRGLTEAFF
TGTGCCAGCAGCCCCAGGGGGCTCACTGAAGCTTTCTTT
>NA|TRBV5-4|TRBD1|TRBJ2-4
CASRDRAGTKNIQYF
TGTGCCAGCAGGGACAGGGCTGGGACCAAAAACATTCAGTACTTC
>NA|TRBV10-2|TRBD2|TRBJ2-1
CASRRLAGDNEQFF
TGCGCCAGCAGACGGCTAGCGGGGGACAATGAGCAGTTCTTC
>NA|TRBV19|NA|TRBJ2-2
CASSLSPGAGELFF
TGTGCCAGTAGTCTCTCCCCCGGGGCCGGGGAGCTGTTTTTT
>NA|TRBV5-6|TRBD2|TRBJ2-7
CASSRGLAGSYEQYF
TGTGCCAGCAGCCGGGGACTAGCGGGATCATACGAGCAGTACTTC
>once|TRBV9|TRBD1|TRBJ2-7
CASSVRGRNEQYF
TGTGCCAGCAGCGTCAGGGGGCGGAACGAGCAGTACTTC